This TCR beta chain was recorded in a study of blood T cell repertoires in COVID-19. Study-level background: Material from acute and convalescent COVID-19 was sourced from the United States, Italy and Spain. Sample material is recorded as cDNA or gDNA derived from T cells, B-cell-depleted T cells, or PBMCs.

This clone was counted only a few times. Per the original data handling: Reference gene primer amplification yielded estimated nucleated cell counts. Profiled with immunoSEQ multiplex PCR; TCRdb holds only in-frame clones, not every one. That table is the source of V, J and clone size, and D and trimming were worked out from the DNA. The sample consists of 85,000 to 100,000 clones, around 80% of them appearing once. Between the trimmed V and J ends, which lost 4 bases and 2 bases, there was a span of 11 bases. Germline V CDR1 and CDR2: KGHSH, LQKENI. The CDR3 consists of 14 residues. The chain joins TRBV18 to TRBJ2-5; D not resolved. This TCR derives from a man aged 45-65 years who had recovered from COVID-19. The specimen was peripheral blood. CDR3 in amino acids: CASSLDHLQETQYF. CDR3 nucleotides: TGTGCCAGCTCACTCGATCACCTACAAGAGACCCAGTACTTC.